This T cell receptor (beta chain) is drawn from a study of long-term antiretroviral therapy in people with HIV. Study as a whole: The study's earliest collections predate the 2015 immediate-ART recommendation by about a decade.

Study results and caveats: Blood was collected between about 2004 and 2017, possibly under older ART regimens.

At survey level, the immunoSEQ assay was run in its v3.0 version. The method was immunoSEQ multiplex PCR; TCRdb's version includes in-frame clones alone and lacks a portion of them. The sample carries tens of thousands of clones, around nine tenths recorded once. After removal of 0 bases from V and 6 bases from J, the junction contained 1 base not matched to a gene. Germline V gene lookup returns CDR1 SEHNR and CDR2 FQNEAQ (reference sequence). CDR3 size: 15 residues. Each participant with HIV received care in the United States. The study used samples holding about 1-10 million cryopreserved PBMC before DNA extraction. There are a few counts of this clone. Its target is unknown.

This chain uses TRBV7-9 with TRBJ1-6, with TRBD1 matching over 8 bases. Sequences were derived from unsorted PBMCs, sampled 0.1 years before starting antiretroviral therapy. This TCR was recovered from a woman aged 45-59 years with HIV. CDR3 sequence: CASSLADRGNSPLHF. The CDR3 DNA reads TGTGCCAGCAGCTTAGCCGACAGGGGTAATTCACCCCTCCACTTT.